One sample yielded the 29 T cell receptor beta chains listed below, sequenced in a study of CD8+ T cells in alopecia areata. Sequencing used cDNA as its template, made by extracting RNA and reverse transcribing it. Using immunoSEQ multiplex PCR, the repertoire was profiled, and TCRdb retains in-frame clones only, with some absent. The data contain about 110,000 clones, under 60% of them singletons. The source material was NKG2D-low CD8+ T cells sorted from blood. These receptors were collected from a human donor with alopecia areata.

CDR3 sequence (DNA): TGTGCCAGCAGCTTCCTGGGACGGGGAGCTGGCGAGCAGTACTTC. Translated, it gives CASSFLGRGAGEQYF. The rearrangement joins TRBV7-9 to TRBJ2-7; D is possibly TRBD1 or TRBD2 (5 bases each). Between the trimmed V and J ends, which lost 3 bases and 6 bases, there was a span of 18 bases. The CDR3 runs 15 residues. Looked up from germline, CDR1 is SEHNR and CDR2 is FQNEAQ (reference sequence).

This clone was picked up a small number of times. The chain carries TRBV2 and TRBJ2-4, with TRBD1 as a possible D gene (6 bases). Germline V gene data show CDR1 as SNHLY and CDR2 as FYNNEI. The CDR3 has 15 residues. Trimming removed 6 bases at V and 0 bases at J, with 12 bases between. CDR3: CASSGPGQAKNIQYF. The DNA of the CDR3 is TGTGCCAGCAGCGGCCCGGGACAAGCCAAAAACATTCAGTACTTC.

The rearrangement joins TRBV29-1 to TRBJ1-2, with D perhaps matching TRBD1 (5 bases). Trimming pared 0 bases from V and 2 bases from J, leaving 13 bases between. The CDR3 runs to 15 residues. The germline V gene encodes CDR1 SQVTM and CDR2 ANQGSEA. The CDR3 here is CSVEENRDGNYGYTF. For the CDR3, the DNA is TGCAGCGTTGAAGAAAACCGGGACGGGAACTATGGCTACACCTTC. The full variable domain, completed using reference TRBV29-1 and TRBJ1-2, is SAVISQKPSRDICQRGTSLTIQCQVDSQVTMMFWYRQQPGQSLTLIATANQGSEATYESGFVIDKFPISRPNLTFSTLTVSNMSPEDSSIYLCSVEENRDGNYGYTFGSGTRLTVV.

The chain has TRBV5-1 and TRBJ2-3; 8 positions match TRBD1. From germline, CDR1 is SGHRS and CDR2 YFSETQ. The CDR3 runs to 18 residues. V trimming: 2 bases; J trimming: 4 bases; junction bases outside the gene matches: 15. The CDR3: CASSFRDRFDPAPDTQYF. DNA for the CDR3: TGCGCCAGCAGCTTCCGGGACAGGTTCGACCCGGCCCCAGATACGCAGTATTTT.

The J gene is TRBJ1-1, the V gene TRBV4-1; 7 nucleotides line up with TRBD1. Germline-derived CDR1 and CDR2 are MGHRA and YSYEKL. V shed 0 bases, J shed 4 bases, and the junction held 8 bases outside the gene matches. The CDR3 is made up of 16 amino acids. The CDR3 coding sequence is TGCGCCAGCAGCCAAGAAGGGGGCGCGTTTGGCACTGAAGCTTTCTTT. This translates into CASSQEGGAFGTEAFF.

This clone was detected a few times. The chain uses TRBV7-2 and TRBJ2-1; a possible D gene is TRBD2 (6 bases). This CDR3 has 16 amino acids. Trimming removed 4 bases at V and 2 bases at J, with 15 bases between. Per the germline V gene, CDR1 is SGHTA and CDR2 is FQGNSA. CDR3 sequence (DNA): TGTGCCAGCAGCTCCACGGAGACTAGGCCCTACAATGAGCAGTTCTTC. It specifies CASSSTETRPYNEQFF. The entire variable domain, with the rest obtained from reference TRBV7-2 and TRBJ2-1, is as follows: GAGVSQSPSNKVTEKGKDVELRCDPISGHTALYWYRQSLGQGLEFLIYFQGNSAPDKSGLPSDRFSAERTGGSVSTLTIQRTQQEDSAVYLCASSSTETRPYNEQFFGPGTRLTVL.

By its share, this clone is medium-sized. This sequence joins TRBV7-9 and TRBJ2-7, with D possibly TRBD1 on 7 matching bases. The V gene's germline CDR1 is SEHNR and CDR2 FQNEAQ (reference sequence). The CDR3 is 14 residues long. The V end was cut by 2 bases, the J end by 5 bases, with 13 bases between. The CDR3 is CASSLPGGGDEQYF. As DNA, the CDR3 is TGTGCCAGCAGCTTACCAGGGGGAGGTGACGAGCAGTACTTC.

V usage is TRBV19 and J usage is TRBJ1-1; D may be TRBD1 (5 bases). The germline V and J ends were trimmed by 3 bases and 8 bases, with 10 bases remaining between them. The CDR3 has 12 amino acids. Germline assignment: CDR1 LNHDA and CDR2 SQIVND (reference sequence). CDR3 bases: TGTGCCAGTAGTATGGGACTCCGGGAAGCTTTCTTT. The encoded protein is CASSMGLREAFF. Drawing the rest from reference TRBV19 and TRBJ1-1, the complete variable domain is DGGITQSPKYLFRKEGQNVTLSCEQNLNHDAMYWYRQDPGQGLRLIYYSQIVNDFQKGDIAEGYSVSREKKESFPLTVTSAQKNPTAFYLCASSMGLREAFFGQGTRLTVV.

The rearrangement links TRBV4-1 to TRBJ2-7, with D hard to call. The CDR3 length is 15 residues. CDR1 MGHRA and CDR2 YSYEKL come from the germline V gene. V was shortened by 0 bases and J by 2 bases, with 11 bases between the two germline ends. CDR3 protein: CASSQDVAEPYEQYF. The CDR3 DNA is TGCGCCAGCAGCCAAGACGTCGCGGAGCCCTACGAGCAGTACTTC.

The gene calls are TRBV6-1 and TRBJ2-1; a weak D match, TRBD1 (6 bases). V was trimmed by 1 base and J by 9 bases, leaving 19 bases between them. Germline assignment: CDR1 MNHNS and CDR2 SASEGT. This CDR3 comprises 16 residues. The CDR3 region is CASSEVRGSSESEQFF. The CDR3, as DNA: TGTGCCAGCAGTGAAGTAAGGGGGTCCTCCGAGAGTGAGCAGTTCTTC.

This clone was counted a few times. The sample contains more than one DNA sequence encoding this CDR3. The chain couples TRBV7-9 to TRBJ2-7; tentative D call: TRBD2 (5 bases). Per germline, CDR1 SEHNR and CDR2 FQNEAQ (reference sequence). The CDR3 sequence is 15 residues long. Trimming removed 1 base from V and 5 bases from J, with 15 bases in between. The CDR3 DNA sequence: TGTGCCAGCAGCTTAGTAAGGCTAGCAGGCGACGAGCAGTACTTC. This translates into CASSLVRLAGDEQYF.

The chain combines TRBV5-4 with TRBJ1-1; 9 bases map to TRBD1. The V gene end was trimmed by 4 bases and the J gene end by 7 bases; junction bases not matched to a gene: 8. The germline V gene has CDR1 SGHNT and CDR2 YYREEE (reference sequence). The CDR3 consists of 14 residues. The CDR3 nucleotides read TGTGCCAGCAGCAGCCCGGGACAGGGACTTGAAGCTTTCTTT. Protein sequence: CASSSPGQGLEAFF.

This chain connects TRBV7-2 to TRBJ2-1, with a tentative D call TRBD1 (6 bases). V lost 3 bases to trimming and J lost 8 bases, with 20 bases between them. This CDR3 comprises 16 residues. The germline gives CDR1 SGHTA, CDR2 FQGNSA. This CDR3 reads CASSFRDMALSDEQFF. Here the CDR3 DNA reads TGTGCCAGCAGCTTCCGGGACATGGCCCTTTCGGATGAGCAGTTCTTC.

The J gene is TRBJ2-1, the V gene TRBV29-1; no reliable D call. V lost 4 bases to trimming and J lost 6 bases, with 10 bases between them. The CDR3 has 12 amino acids. In germline, CDR1 is SQVTM, CDR2 ANQGSEA. CDR3 DNA sequence: TGCAGCGTTGTTCCAGTTGGCAATGAGCAGTTCTTC. Translated, it gives CSVVPVGNEQFF.

This clone was recorded only once. This chain joins TRBV27 and TRBJ2-1; 10 bases align to TRBD2. Germline CDR1 is MNHEY and CDR2 is SMNVEV (reference sequence). V shed 5 bases and J 6 bases; nucleotides not matched to a gene: 10. CDR3 length: 16 amino acids. CDR3 protein: CASSRPGLATPNEQFF. The CDR3 DNA reads as TGTGCCAGCAGTCGCCCGGGACTAGCGACACCCAATGAGCAGTTCTTC.

The CDR3 region has the DNA TGTGCCAGCAGCCCCCCGGGACTAGCGGGACCAGATACGCAGTATTTT. It specifies CASSPPGLAGPDTQYF. The rearrangement uses TRBV9 and TRBJ2-3; 13 bases are shared with TRBD2. The CDR3 runs 16 residues. Per the germline V gene, CDR1 is SGDLS and CDR2 is YYNGEE. With V trimmed by 4 bases and J by 4 bases, 6 bases remained unmatched.

The chain uses TRBV5-8 and TRBJ2-1; D is unresolved. CDR1 is SGHTS, CDR2 YDEGEE, per germline. V shed 0 bases and J shed 4 bases, with 5 bases lying between them. The length of the CDR3 is 13 residues. The CDR3 here is CASSLVQYNEQFF. Here the CDR3 DNA reads TGTGCCAGCAGCTTGGTGCAGTACAATGAGCAGTTCTTC.

The V gene is TRBV5-1, the J gene TRBJ2-3; 7 bases map to TRBD1. Germline values: CDR1 SGHRS, CDR2 YFSETQ. The CDR3 spans 14 residues. V gave up 3 bases and J gave up 6 bases; unmatched junction bases: 7. In nucleotides, the CDR3 is TGCGCCAGCAGCTCAGGGGACAGATCGGATACGCAGTATTTT. It is translated as CASSSGDRSDTQYF.

The chain has TRBV2 and TRBJ2-2; a possible D gene is TRBD2 (5 bases). Trimming removed 10 bases at V and 1 base at J, with 16 bases between. The germline V gene has CDR1 SNHLY and CDR2 FYNNEI. This CDR3 spans 15 amino acids. The CDR3 sequence: CATLGGAGNTGELFF. DNA of the CDR3: TGTGCCACCCTTGGAGGCGCGGGGAACACCGGGGAGCTGTTTTTT.

The chain joins TRBV5-1 to TRBJ1-1; D is ambiguous. The V gene lost 4 bases and the J gene lost 6 bases, with 7 bases spanning the gap. Germline CDR1 and CDR2: SGHRS and YFSETQ. This CDR3 has 11 amino acids. The CDR3 coding sequence is TGCGCCAGCAGCCTGGGGTCTGAAGCTTTCTTT. Encoded protein: CASSLGSEAFF.

V is TRBV7-8 and J is TRBJ2-1; 7 bases line up with TRBD2. Germline V gene sequence: CDR1 SGHVS, CDR2 FQNEAQ. V shed 0 bases, J shed 0 bases, and the junction held 5 bases outside the gene matches. CDR3 length: 17 residues. CDR3 in amino acids: CASSLAPSGSSYNEQFF. CDR3 DNA sequence: TGTGCCAGCAGCTTAGCGCCTAGCGGAAGCTCCTACAATGAGCAGTTCTTC.

This clone was seen more than once but under ten times. J is TRBJ2-1 and V is TRBV5-1, with D perhaps given as TRBD1 or TRBD2 (5 bases each). The ends were cut back, 0 bases at V and 8 bases at J, with 12 bases in the middle. Germline V gene sequence: CDR1 SGHRS, CDR2 YFSETQ. The CDR3 consists of 14 residues. The CDR3 DNA reads TGCGCCAGCAGCTTGGCCGGGGCTGGAGATGAGCAGTTCTTC. It yields the protein CASSLAGAGDEQFF.

This clone has more than one count but fewer than ten. The chain uses TRBV4-1 and TRBJ2-7; D is unresolved. The CDR3 has 11 amino acids. Trimming took 0 bases from V and 6 from J, leaving 3 bases between them. Germline V lookup: CDR1 MGHRA, CDR2 YSYEKL. CDR3 sequence (DNA): TGCGCCAGCAGCCAAGATGCCGAGCAGTACTTC. Encoded protein: CASSQDAEQYF.

The chain joins TRBV27 to TRBJ2-3, with TRBD2 as a possible D gene (5 bases). The CDR3 extends over 15 amino acids. Trimming shortened V by 7 bases and J by 3 bases, and 17 bases separated the two germline ends. The germline V gene has CDR1 MNHEY and CDR2 SMNVEV (reference sequence). The CDR3 DNA is TGTGCCAGCAACTTACAGCAGTCGGGGACAGATACGCAGTATTTT. Translating gives CASNLQQSGTDTQYF.

The V call is TRBV2, the J call TRBJ2-7; 9 nucleotides align to TRBD1. The CDR3 runs to 15 residues. The germline CDR1 and CDR2 sequences are SNHLY and FYNNEI. J gave up 4 bases and V 5 bases, and 9 bases lay outside the gene matches. The CDR3 region is CASSLAGQGWYEQYF. DNA for the CDR3: TGTGCCAGCAGTTTAGCCGGACAGGGGTGGTACGAGCAGTACTTC. Combining the CDR3 with reference TRBV2 and TRBJ2-7 gives the whole variable domain EPEVTQTPSHQVTQMGQEVILRCVPISNHLYFYWYRQILGQKVEFLVSFYNNEISEKSEIFDDQFSVERPDGSNFTLKIRSTKLEDSAMYFCASSLAGQGWYEQYFGPGTRLTVT.

This clone was detected a few times. The chain has TRBV9 and TRBJ1-1, with D possibly being TRBD1 (5 bases). Germline V gene sequence: CDR1 SGDLS, CDR2 YYNGEE. There are 15 residues in the CDR3. The germline V and J ends were trimmed by 0 bases and 4 bases, with 13 bases remaining between them. The CDR3 sequence is CASSVDPGTGTEAFF. The CDR3 nucleotides are TGTGCCAGCAGCGTAGACCCCGGAACAGGCACTGAAGCTTTCTTT.

On this clone: The same CDR3 can be traced to other DNA sequences in this sample. The chain employs TRBV4-1 and TRBJ2-3; D gene ambiguous. The CDR3 sequence is 12 residues long. The germline V gene has CDR1 MGHRA and CDR2 YSYEKL. Trimming removed 0 bases at V and 3 bases at J, with 1 base between. In DNA form, the CDR3 reads TGCGCCAGCAGCCAAGAAACAGATACGCAGTATTTT. Its translation is CASSQETDTQYF.

This sequence joins TRBV28 and TRBJ1-2; D possibly corresponds to TRBD1 (5 bases). Germline lookup yields CDR1 MDHEN and CDR2 SYDVKM. The CDR3 is made up of 14 amino acids. V was clipped by 2 bases and J by 8 bases, with 15 bases between them. The CDR3 region is CASSLRGWADGYTF. For the CDR3, the DNA is TGTGCCAGCAGTTTACGGGGCTGGGCAGACGGCTACACCTTC.

The chain recombines TRBV29-1 with TRBJ2-1; 7 bases map to TRBD1. The junction had 6 bases not matched to a gene; V was cut back by 6 bases and J by 10 bases. Germline V gives CDR1 SQVTM, CDR2 ANQGSEA. The CDR3 runs to 11 residues. As DNA, the CDR3 is TGCAGCGTCGACAGACAGGGCGAGCAGTTCTTC. Translating gives CSVDRQGEQFF.